These 2 T cell receptor beta chains share one sample of origin, sequenced in a study of blood T cells in healthy people across ages. A second roughly 7 to 11 cycle PCR used barcoded and J-beta primers. Each CDR3 protein is one row after TCRdb ran MiXCR on the 5' RACE reads. The sample carries 910,000 or so distinct CDR3 sequences, about 53% recorded once. Source material: blood. These receptor sequences come from a woman aged 55 to 70 in good health.

This clonotype was seen only a few times. The gene calls are TRBV28 and TRBJ1-4, with 7 bases fitting TRBD1. The CDR3 length is 14 residues. The V gene end was trimmed by 9 bases and the J gene end by 11 bases; junction bases not matched to a gene: 15. Germline assignment: CDR1 MDHEN and CDR2 SYDVKM. CDR3 in amino acids: CASNFGQVRGKLFF. CDR3 in DNA: TGTGCCAGTAACTTTGGACAGGTCCGGGGGAAACTGTTTTTT.

This clonotype was seen a few times. This rearrangement joins TRBV5-1 to TRBJ2-1, with D uncertain. V was pared by 4 bases and J by 5 bases, with 16 bases between. CDR1 and CDR2 (germline): SGHRS, YFSETQ. This CDR3 is built from 15 residues. CDR3 amino acids: CASSNSGLRDNEQFF. The CDR3 bases are TGCGCCAGCAGCAACTCGGGTCTCCGGGACAATGAGCAGTTCTTC.